Shown below are 30 T cell receptor beta chains from a single sample sequenced in a study of cytomegalovirus exposure and HLA in healthy donors (dated by TCRdb to the late 2010s). The library was generated by the immunoSEQ multiplex PCR assay. TCRdb limited this immuneACCESS table to in-frame rearrangements with V and J called. A share of clones is missing; checked studies link under half to unresolved V genes, and the rest is unexplained. Recorded for this sample are about 360,000 clones; around 86% of them occurred a single time. Jointly, the top ten make up 0.65% to 0.95% of the sample. The source material was PBMCs. These receptors all come from a woman aged 18-35 years in good health and CMV-seronegative.

V gene TRBV6-1 combines with J gene TRBJ2-7, with D tentatively TRBD2 (5 bases). CDR1 is MNHNS, CDR2 SASEGT, per germline. The CDR3 is 15 residues long. The V end was cut by 6 bases, the J end by 2 bases, with 17 bases between. CDR3 bases: TGTGCCAGCAGCCCCTGGGAGCGCCAGCCCTACGAGCAGTACTTC. As protein: CASSPWERQPYEQYF.

This rearrangement joins TRBV29-1 to TRBJ2-1; TRBD2 aligns across 14 bases. The CDR3 is 15 amino acids. Germline CDR1 reads SQVTM; CDR2 reads ANQGSEA. V shed 5 bases, J shed 7 bases, and the junction held 7 bases outside the gene matches. The CDR3 DNA sequence: TGCAGCGTTAACGGACTAGCGGGGGGCGGGAATGAGCAGTTCTTC. Translated, it gives CSVNGLAGGGNEQFF.

The rearrangement joins TRBV4-2 to TRBJ1-6; D might be TRBD1 (6 bases). Germline CDR1 LGHNA, CDR2 YNFKEQ. CDR3 length: 13 residues. V was trimmed by 3 bases and J by 8 bases, leaving 8 bases between them. As DNA, the CDR3 is TGTGCCAGCAGCCAGGACAGTTATTCACCCCTCCACTTT. Protein: CASSQDSYSPLHF.

J is TRBJ2-1 and V is TRBV7-3, with 10 bases that match TRBD2. V gave up 1 base and J gave up 5 bases; unmatched junction bases: 5. Per germline, CDR1 SGHTA and CDR2 FQGTGA. The CDR3 runs to 16 residues. The CDR3 is CASSLSASGGNNEQFF. CDR3 coding DNA: TGTGCCAGCAGCTTAAGTGCTAGCGGGGGAAACAATGAGCAGTTCTTC.

This clone was observed a single time. This sequence joins TRBV28 and TRBJ1-1, with TRBD1 matching 8 bases. CDR3 length: 15 residues. V lost 5 bases and J lost 4; bases outside the gene matches: 9. Looked up from germline, CDR1 is MDHEN and CDR2 is SYDVKM. CDR3 amino acids: CASSRSRTGSTEAFF. In DNA, the CDR3 is TGTGCCAGCAGTCGTAGCCGGACAGGGAGCACTGAAGCTTTCTTT. The complete variable domain, with remaining parts taken from reference TRBV28 and TRBJ1-1, reads DVKVTQSSRYLVKRTGEKVFLECVQDMDHENMFWYRQDPGLGLRLIYFSYDVKMKEKGDIPEGYSVSREKKERFSLILESASTNQTSMYLCASSRSRTGSTEAFFGQGTRLTVV.

V usage is TRBV7-9 and J usage is TRBJ2-3; 9 bases align to TRBD2. V gave up 4 bases and J gave up 0 bases; unmatched junction bases: 11. Germline assignment: CDR1 SEHNR and CDR2 FQNEAQ (reference sequence). The length of the CDR3 is 18 residues. The CDR3 coding sequence is TGTGCCAGCAGCTCCGGGGTAGCGGGAGCTATTAGCACAGATACGCAGTATTTT. The encoded protein is CASSSGVAGAISTDTQYF.

The chain combines TRBV6-5 with TRBJ2-7, with a possible D match to TRBD1 (5 bases). Trimming shortened V by 2 bases and J by 3 bases, and 14 bases separated the two germline ends. Looked up from germline, CDR1 is MNHEY and CDR2 is SVGAGI. This CDR3 is 15 amino acids long. CDR3 sequence (DNA): TGTGCCAGCAGTTACGGCAGGGTCCGAGTCTACGAGCAGTACTTC. This sequence encodes CASSYGRVRVYEQYF.

This clone has just a few counts. Other nucleotide sequences in the sample specify the same CDR3. The rearrangement links TRBV27 to TRBJ2-7; 12 nucleotides match TRBD2. This CDR3 has 14 amino acids. The germline gives CDR1 MNHEY, CDR2 SMNVEV (reference sequence). The V gene end was trimmed by 5 bases and the J gene end by 4 bases; junction bases not matched to a gene: 3. The CDR3 coding sequence is TGTGCCAGCAGTCTAGCGGGAGGGCCATACGAGCAGTACTTC. This translates into CASSLAGGPYEQYF.

The gene calls are TRBV4-2 and TRBJ2-5, with 12 bases lining up with TRBD2. The CDR3 has 14 residues. CDR1 LGHNA and CDR2 YNFKEQ come from the germline V gene. V gave up 5 bases and J gave up 5 bases; unmatched junction bases: 3. This chain's CDR3 is CASSYLAGGETQYF. As DNA, the CDR3 is TGTGCCAGCAGCTATCTAGCGGGGGGGGAGACCCAGTACTTC.

This clone was seen a handful of times. The rearrangement links TRBV7-2 to TRBJ2-1; D possibly corresponds to TRBD1 (5 bases). V was clipped by 5 bases and J by 4 bases, with 15 bases between them. The CDR3 extends over 15 amino acids. CDR1 and CDR2 from the germline V gene are SGHTA and FQGNSA. The CDR3 DNA follows: TGTGCCAGCAGCCCTAGACAGACGAGTTACAATGAGCAGTTCTTC. It translates to CASSPRQTSYNEQFF.

The rearrangement uses TRBV20-1 and TRBJ2-7; no clear D. Germline CDR1 DFQATT, CDR2 SNEGSKA (reference sequence). This CDR3 has 11 amino acids. V dropped 0 bases and J dropped 2 bases, with 2 bases sitting between them. The CDR3 sequence: CSARDTYEQYF. CDR3 bases: TGCAGTGCTAGAGACACCTACGAGCAGTACTTC.

The CDR3 loop reads CASRNSGGTQETQYF. CDR3 nucleotides: TGTGCCAGCAGAAATAGCGGGGGGACCCAAGAGACCCAGTACTTC. The chain couples TRBV2 to TRBJ2-5; 10 bases line up with TRBD2. V was clipped by 6 bases and J by 1 base; unmatched bases: 5. Looked up from germline, CDR1 is SNHLY and CDR2 is FYNNEI. This CDR3 spans 15 amino acids.

V is TRBV28 and J is TRBJ2-5, with TRBD1 as a possible D gene (5 bases). With 2 bases removed from V and 2 bases from J, the gap between germline ends came to 12 bases. The V gene's germline CDR1 is MDHEN and CDR2 SYDVKM. The CDR3 covers 15 residues. The CDR3 loop is CASSLTGFIQETQYF. The CDR3 nucleotides read TGTGCCAGCAGTTTAACAGGCTTTATACAAGAGACCCAGTACTTC.

This sequence joins TRBV6-1 and TRBJ2-6; 7 bases line up with TRBD2. Germline V gene sequence: CDR1 MNHNS, CDR2 SASEGT. Germline trimming cut 4 bases from V and 0 bases from J; bases unmatched to any gene: 12. The CDR3 spans 19 residues. The CDR3 DNA reads TGTGCCAGCAGTGTGGTGCTAGCGGAACTAGCCTCTGGGGCCAACGTCCTGACTTTC. It yields the protein CASSVVLAELASGANVLTF.

The rearrangement links TRBV2 to TRBJ2-6, with TRBD1 identical over 7 bases. There are 16 residues in the CDR3. CDR1 is SNHLY, CDR2 FYNNEI, per germline. V gave up 7 bases and J gave up 4 bases; unmatched junction bases: 10. In DNA form, the CDR3 reads TGTGCCAGCACCCTTACGACAGGGACCGGGGCCAACGTCCTGACTTTC. Protein: CASTLTTGTGANVLTF.

This chain joins TRBV5-1 and TRBJ2-5; 10 bases fit TRBD2. This CDR3 region has 15 residues. V lost 6 bases to trimming and J lost 2 bases; unmatched junction nucleotides: 7. Germline V CDR1 and CDR2: SGHRS, YFSETQ. The CDR3 DNA sequence: TGCGCCAGCACCCCGGGACTAGCGTTTCAAGAGACCCAGTACTTC. This gives the protein CASTPGLAFQETQYF.

This clone was counted between two and nine times. J is TRBJ2-3 and V is TRBV28; possible D gene TRBD2, 7 bases. CDR1 and CDR2 (germline): MDHEN, SYDVKM. V was clipped by 8 bases and J by 3 bases, with 21 bases between them. The CDR3 length is 16 residues. Here the CDR3 reads CASHPSSGRGTDTQYF. Here the CDR3 DNA reads TGTGCCAGCCACCCGTCGTCAGGGAGGGGGACAGATACGCAGTATTTT.

The chain has TRBV29-1 and TRBJ2-1; 16 bases align to TRBD2. CDR1 is SQVTM, CDR2 ANQGSEA, per germline. With V trimmed by 2 bases and J by 0 bases, 7 bases remained unmatched. There are 19 residues in the CDR3. CDR3 bases: TGCAGCGTTGAACTTCCGGGACTAGCGGGAGGGAGCTCCTACAATGAGCAGTTCTTC. Protein product: CSVELPGLAGGSSYNEQFF.

The J gene is TRBJ2-2, the V gene TRBV18, with 7 positions matching TRBD2. Per germline, CDR1 KGHSH and CDR2 LQKENI. The CDR3 covers 16 residues. J gave up 3 bases and V 1 base, and 5 bases lay outside the gene matches. CDR3 coding DNA: TGTGCCAGCTCACCACTGCAGGGAGGGCACACCGGGGAGCTGTTTTTT. Protein sequence: CASSPLQGGHTGELFF.

The chain recombines TRBV5-4 with TRBJ2-1, with TRBD2 identical over 13 bases. The CDR3 extends over 18 amino acids. V lost 2 bases to trimming and J lost 1 base; unmatched junction nucleotides: 6. The germline gives CDR1 SGHNT, CDR2 YYREEE (reference sequence). CDR3 DNA sequence: TGTGCCAGCAGCTTTCGACTAGCGGGGGGCGTTTCCTACAATGAGCAGTTCTTC. Encoded protein: CASSFRLAGGVSYNEQFF.

This chain uses TRBV10-3 with TRBJ2-5; D call uncertain. Trimming left V 8 bases short and J 5 bases short, with 9 bases between. This CDR3 is built from 11 residues. Germline values: CDR1 ENHRY, CDR2 SYGVKD. The DNA of the CDR3 is TGTGCCATCGGAGACTTGGAGACCCAGTACTTC. This codes for CAIGDLETQYF.

The genes are TRBV27 and TRBJ2-1; TRBD2 is a possible D gene (5 bases). Germline CDR1 is MNHEY and CDR2 is SMNVEV (reference sequence). The V and J ends lost 2 bases and 7 bases respectively, with 9 bases between them. The CDR3 consists of 13 residues. The CDR3 sequence is CASSLEGWNEQFF. The CDR3 DNA follows: TGTGCCAGCAGTTTAGAGGGTTGGAATGAGCAGTTCTTC.

This clone appeared a few times. Written as DNA, the CDR3 is TGTGCCAGCAGAGGACTGGGAACTGAAGCTTTCTTT. This encodes CASRGLGTEAFF. The chain recombines TRBV6-4 with TRBJ1-1, with D hard to call. Deletions cut 6 bases from V and 5 bases from J, with 10 bases between. The CDR3 runs 12 residues. Germline V lookup: CDR1 MRHNA, CDR2 SNTAGT.

A few counts support this clone. The rearrangement links TRBV7-7 to TRBJ2-7; D gene uncertain. The V end lost 1 base, the J end lost 1 base, and 5 bases lay between the germline ends. CDR3 length equals 13 residues. Germline CDR1 and CDR2: SSHAT and FNYEAQ (reference sequence). The CDR3 region has the DNA TGTGCCAGCAGCTTAGGTCCGTCCTACGAGCAGTACTTC. This gives the protein CASSLGPSYEQYF.

The chain combines TRBV28 with TRBJ2-2, with TRBD2 matching 9 bases. The CDR3 extends over 15 amino acids. Germline CDR1 MDHEN, CDR2 SYDVKM. Germline trimming cut 7 bases from V and 4 bases from J; bases unmatched to any gene: 7. CDR3 amino acids: CASISGSGVTGELFF. The CDR3 DNA sequence: TGTGCCAGCATTAGCGGGAGCGGGGTCACCGGGGAGCTGTTTTTT.

This chain connects TRBV15 to TRBJ1-2; D is ambiguous. CDR1 LNHNV and CDR2 YYDKDF come from the germline V gene (reference sequence). This CDR3 is 16 amino acids long. Trimming cost V 0 bases and J 13 bases, with 24 bases left between them. The CDR3: CATSREAGSSSSVFTF. The DNA for the CDR3 is TGTGCCACCAGCAGAGAGGCGGGGTCGTCTTCTTCGGTGTTCACCTTC.

The CDR3 DNA reads as TGTGCCAGCAGCTTAGGGACAGGGATTGGATCCGGGGAGCTGTTTTTT. Amino acids: CASSLGTGIGSGELFF. This chain links TRBV13 with TRBJ2-2; 7 bases map to TRBD1. The germline V gene has CDR1 PRHDT and CDR2 FYEKMQ (reference sequence). The CDR3 has 16 residues. V trimming: 0 bases; J trimming: 6 bases; junction bases outside the gene matches: 7.

The V and J genes are TRBV27 and TRBJ1-2; the D gene is possibly TRBD1 (6 bases). The CDR3 runs 14 residues. The germline CDR1 and CDR2 sequences are MNHEY and SMNVEV (reference sequence). The V end was cut by 3 bases, the J end by 7 bases, with 15 bases between. Written as DNA, the CDR3 is TGTGCCAGCAGTTTTCAGGGACAATTCCGTGGCTACACCTTC. Its translation is CASSFQGQFRGYTF.

CDR3 residues: CASSSDRENTEAFF. CDR3 nucleotide sequence: TGCGCCAGCAGCTCAGACAGGGAGAACACTGAAGCTTTCTTT. The V call is TRBV5-1, the J call TRBJ1-1, with 7 bases fitting TRBD1. This CDR3 has 14 amino acids. Germline CDR1 is SGHRS and CDR2 is YFSETQ. After removal of 3 bases from V and 1 base from J, the junction contained 3 bases not matched to a gene. Drawing the rest from reference TRBV5-1 and TRBJ1-1, the complete variable domain is KAGVTQTPRYLIKTRGQQVTLSCSPISGHRSVSWYQQTPGQGLQFLFEYFSETQRNKGNFPGRFSGRQFSNSRSEMNVSTLELGDSALYLCASSSDRENTEAFFGQGTRLTVV.

This clone has just a few counts. The sample holds other DNA sequences that translate to the same CDR3. The J gene is TRBJ2-7, the V gene TRBV28; D ambiguous. CDR3 length: 11 amino acids. Germline V gene lookup returns CDR1 MDHEN and CDR2 SYDVKM. With 5 bases removed from V and 2 bases from J, the gap between germline ends came to 4 bases. CDR3 residues: CASSPAYEQYF. The CDR3, as DNA: TGTGCCAGCAGTCCAGCCTACGAGCAGTACTTC.